Sequencing of this T cell receptor beta chain was carried out in a study of T-cell reconstitution after alpha-beta-depleted transplantation in children. Trimming cost V 7 bases and J 7 bases, with 16 bases left between them. The CDR3 consists of 14 residues. Germline V CDR1 and CDR2: MNHNS, SASEGT. Unique molecular identifiers were used in preparing the TCRbeta library. A single record per CDR3 protein comes from TCRdb applying MiXCR to the PCR reads. Of hundreds of thousands of distinct CDR3 sequences in the sample, over 15% were seen once. This clonotype showed up just a few times. This sequence originates from a human donor who donated a stem cell graft to a child with acute myeloid leukemia. Material: PBMCs from the stem cell graft donor, obtained from the stem cell graft. The rearrangement joins TRBV6-1 to TRBJ2-2; tentatively, D is TRBD2 (5 bases). CDR3 coding DNA: TGTGCCAGCAACCCTGCGAGGGCTGGCGGGGAGCTGTTTTTT. Protein sequence: CASNPARAGGELFF.